The rows below give T cell receptor beta chains drawn from one sample of a study of blood T cell repertoires in COVID-19. Using immunoSEQ multiplex PCR, the repertoire was profiled, and TCRdb retains in-frame clones only, with some absent. The sample has fewer than 80,000 clones, 65% to 80% seen once. The specimen sequenced was peripheral blood. The receptors were sampled from a human donor in a cohort sampled during active COVID-19. The CDR3 runs from the conserved cysteine through the conserved F or W. A D gene is named only where the DNA matches it firmly. A row's size may be missing; if present it is once, few, many or a size class.

V gene: TRBV2
D gene: .
J gene: TRBJ1-2
clone size: .
CDR3 DNA: TGTGCCAGCAGTGACGGCAGGAACTATGGCTACACCTTC
CDR3 protein: CASSDGRNYGYTF

V gene: TRBV5-8
D gene: TRBD1
J gene: TRBJ1-2
clone size: .
CDR3 DNA: TGTGCCAGCAGCGCTGACAGGGTAGGACGGTATGGCTACACCTTC
CDR3 protein: CASSADRVGRYGYTF

V gene: TRBV11-3
D gene: TRBD1
J gene: TRBJ2-7
clone size: .
CDR3 DNA: TGTGCCAGCAGCTTGGGCAGGGGGCACGAGCAGTACTTC
CDR3 protein: CASSLGRGHEQYF

V gene: TRBV5-1
D gene: TRBD2
J gene: TRBJ2-2
clone size: .
CDR3 DNA: TGCGCCAGCAGCGTGTGGACTAGCGCAAACACCGGGGAGCTGTTTTTT
CDR3 protein: CASSVWTSANTGELFF

V gene: TRBV24-1
D gene: .
J gene: TRBJ2-3
clone size: once
CDR3 DNA: TGTGCCACCAGTGCTACCGGGAGCACAGATACGCAGTATTTT
CDR3 protein: CATSATGSTDTQYF

V gene: TRBV7-3
D gene: .
J gene: TRBJ2-3
clone size: once
CDR3 DNA: TGTGCCAGCAGCCCACAACGGGGGGATACGCAGTATTTT
CDR3 protein: CASSPQRGDTQYF

V gene: TRBV19
D gene: TRBD1
J gene: TRBJ1-5
clone size: .
CDR3 DNA: TGTGCCAGTAGTTGGACAGGGACCAATCAGCCCCAGCATTTT
CDR3 protein: CASSWTGTNQPQHF

V gene: TRBV7-9
D gene: .
J gene: TRBJ2-3
clone size: .
CDR3 DNA: TGTGCCAGCAGCTTAGTGCGGCCTAGGGGGGGTTATGGCACAGATACGCAGTATTTT
CDR3 protein: CASSLVRPRGGYGTDTQYF

V gene: TRBV7-8
D gene: .
J gene: TRBJ1-5
clone size: .
CDR3 DNA: TGTGCCAGCAGCTCGCGGGGGGGGTCTTTTAATCAGCCCCAGCATTTT
CDR3 protein: CASSSRGGSFNQPQHF

V gene: TRBV19
D gene: TRBD1
J gene: TRBJ2-2
clone size: once
CDR3 DNA: TGTGCCAGTAGGAAACAGGGGGCAAGCACCGGGGAGCTGTTTTTT
CDR3 protein: CASRKQGASTGELFF

V gene: TRBV9
D gene: .
J gene: TRBJ2-3
clone size: .
CDR3 DNA: TGTGCCAGCAGCGACGGCACTAGAGCAATGGATACGCAGTATTTT
CDR3 protein: CASSDGTRAMDTQYF

V gene: TRBV24-1
D gene: .
J gene: TRBJ2-1
clone size: .
CDR3 DNA: TGTGCCACCAGTGACCGACAGGCGAGCTCCTACAATGAGCAGTTCTTC
CDR3 protein: CATSDRQASSYNEQFF

V gene: TRBV7-9
D gene: TRBD2
J gene: TRBJ2-7
clone size: .
CDR3 DNA: TGTGCCAGCAGCTTAGCGCTTCGGGGGAGGGGTTCCGAGCAGTACTTC
CDR3 protein: CASSLALRGRGSEQYF

V gene: TRBV19
D gene: TRBD1
J gene: TRBJ1-2
clone size: .
CDR3 DNA: TGTGCCAGTATCTTCCCGGGACAGCGTGGCTACACCTTC
CDR3 protein: CASIFPGQRGYTF

V gene: TRBV5-5
D gene: .
J gene: TRBJ1-6
clone size: .
CDR3 DNA: TGTGCCAGCAGCTTCGGGGGATTTGAAAATTCACCCCTCCACTTT
CDR3 protein: CASSFGGFENSPLHF

V gene: TRBV6-1
D gene: TRBD1
J gene: TRBJ1-1
clone size: .
CDR3 DNA: TGTGCCAGCAGTGGAGCCAGGGGGCTGAACACTGAAGCTTTCTTT
CDR3 protein: CASSGARGLNTEAFF

V gene: TRBV19
D gene: .
J gene: TRBJ1-2
clone size: medium-sized
CDR3 DNA: TGTGCCACCCAGGGTAACTATGGCTACACCTTC
CDR3 protein: CATQGNYGYTF

V gene: TRBV24-1
D gene: TRBD2
J gene: TRBJ2-2
clone size: .
CDR3 DNA: TGTGCCACCAGTGCCTCCCCCCTAGCGGGGGGCACGAACACCGGGGAGCTGTTTTTT
CDR3 protein: CATSASPLAGGTNTGELFF

V gene: TRBV7-9
D gene: .
J gene: TRBJ2-7
clone size: .
CDR3 DNA: TGTGCCAGCAGCTTGGCACCCTACGAGCAGTACTTC
CDR3 protein: CASSLAPYEQYF

V gene: TRBV7-9
D gene: .
J gene: TRBJ1-2
clone size: .
CDR3 DNA: TGTGCCAGCAGCTTTCAAAGGGCAGGGGCCAAGGGCTACACCTTC
CDR3 protein: CASSFQRAGAKGYTF

V gene: TRBV3-1/TRBV3-2
D gene: .
J gene: TRBJ1-2
clone size: .
CDR3 DNA: TGTGCCAGCAGCCAAGAGATTAAGGCGACAGCCGTAGGTGGCTACACCTTC
CDR3 protein: CASSQEIKATAVGGYTF

V gene: TRBV9
D gene: TRBD2
J gene: TRBJ2-3
clone size: once
CDR3 DNA: TGTGCCAGCAGCGCTCCTTTAGCGGGTTCTAGCACAGATACGCAGTATTTT
CDR3 protein: CASSAPLAGSSTDTQYF

V gene: TRBV5-4
D gene: .
J gene: TRBJ1-3
clone size: .
CDR3 DNA: TGTGCCAGCAGCCTTACTGGCAGCTTTGAGGAGAACACCATATATTTT
CDR3 protein: CASSLTGSFEENTIYF

V gene: TRBV5-1
D gene: TRBD2
J gene: TRBJ2-1
clone size: .
CDR3 DNA: TGCGCCAGCAGCTTGTGGTCTAGCGGGGGGCGACACAATGAGCAGTTCTTC
CDR3 protein: CASSLWSSGGRHNEQFF

V gene: TRBV6-5
D gene: TRBD1
J gene: TRBJ1-1
clone size: .
CDR3 DNA: TGTGCCAGCAGCCGCAGGACAGGGCGAACGACTGAAGCTTTCTTT
CDR3 protein: CASSRRTGRTTEAFF

V gene: TRBV2
D gene: TRBD2
J gene: TRBJ2-3
clone size: .
CDR3 DNA: TGTGCCAGCAGTGGTCAGTTAGCGGGGGTAGATACGCAGTATTTT
CDR3 protein: CASSGQLAGVDTQYF

V gene: TRBV7-9
D gene: TRBD1
J gene: TRBJ2-1
clone size: .
CDR3 DNA: TGTGCCAGCAGCTTAGGGGACAGCCGATCCTACAATGAGCAGTTCTTC
CDR3 protein: CASSLGDSRSYNEQFF

V gene: TRBV4-2
D gene: .
J gene: TRBJ1-4
clone size: few
CDR3 DNA: TGTGCCAGCAGCCAGTCGGGGACTTCAACTAATGAAAAACTGTTTTTT
CDR3 protein: CASSQSGTSTNEKLFF

V gene: TRBV19
D gene: TRBD1
J gene: TRBJ2-1
clone size: .
CDR3 DNA: TGTGCCAGTAGTAATTCCGGGACAGGGATAAGGAATGAGCAGTTCTTC
CDR3 protein: CASSNSGTGIRNEQFF

V gene: TRBV14
D gene: .
J gene: TRBJ1-1
clone size: .
CDR3 DNA: TGTGCCAGCAGCCAAGTAACAGGGTTCACTGAAGCTTTCTTT
CDR3 protein: CASSQVTGFTEAFF

V gene: TRBV6-2/TRBV6-3
D gene: .
J gene: TRBJ2-2
clone size: .
CDR3 DNA: TGTGCCAGCAGCCAAGACATGGGGGGACCCCGAGGCGGGGAGCTGTTTTTT
CDR3 protein: CASSQDMGGPRGGELFF

V gene: TRBV10-3
D gene: .
J gene: TRBJ2-7
clone size: once
CDR3 DNA: TGTGCCATCAGTGAGTACACACAATCCTACGAGCAGTACTTC
CDR3 protein: CAISEYTQSYEQYF

V gene: TRBV6-5
D gene: TRBD1
J gene: TRBJ1-3
clone size: few
CDR3 DNA: TGTGCCAGCAAGTCATCAGGGGGCTCTGGAAACACCATATATTTT
CDR3 protein: CASKSSGGSGNTIYF

V gene: TRBV27
D gene: .
J gene: TRBJ1-6
clone size: .
CDR3 DNA: TGTGCCAGCAGTCCGGGGACGGGGGGAAATTCACCCCTCCACTTT
CDR3 protein: CASSPGTGGNSPLHF

V gene: TRBV7-2
D gene: TRBD2
J gene: TRBJ2-5
clone size: .
CDR3 DNA: TGTGCCAGCAGCTTACGGGGGGGCGGAGAGACCCAGTACTTC
CDR3 protein: CASSLRGGGETQYF

V gene: TRBV7-7
D gene: TRBD2
J gene: TRBJ2-5
clone size: .
CDR3 DNA: TGTGCTAGCAGCCCGCCGACTAGCGGGAGTGAGACCCAGTACTTC
CDR3 protein: CASSPPTSGSETQYF

V gene: TRBV25-1
D gene: .
J gene: TRBJ1-1
clone size: .
CDR3 DNA: TGTGCCAGCAGTCTTACGGGGGTAGGGGCCGAAGCTTTCTTT
CDR3 protein: CASSLTGVGAEAFF

V gene: TRBV15
D gene: .
J gene: TRBJ1-5
clone size: .
CDR3 DNA: TGTGCCACCAGCGAGGGGGGGAGTCAGCCCCAGCATTTT
CDR3 protein: CATSEGGSQPQHF

V gene: TRBV12-1
D gene: .
J gene: TRBJ1-4
clone size: .
CDR3 DNA: TGTGCCAGCAGCTTACCCGGGACAGGGTATTCTAATGAAAAACTGTTTTTT
CDR3 protein: CASSLPGTGYSNEKLFF

V gene: TRBV5-5
D gene: TRBD1
J gene: TRBJ2-2
clone size: .
CDR3 DNA: TGTGCCAGCAGCTTGGTAGGGGGCGACGCCACCGGGGAGCTGTTTTTT
CDR3 protein: CASSLVGGDATGELFF

V gene: TRBV6-5
D gene: TRBD1
J gene: TRBJ1-5
clone size: .
CDR3 DNA: TGTGCCAGCAGTTCAAAACAGGGGCGCAATCAGCCCCAGCATTTT
CDR3 protein: CASSSKQGRNQPQHF

V gene: TRBV5-1
D gene: TRBD1
J gene: TRBJ2-6
clone size: .
CDR3 DNA: TGCGCCAGCAGCTGGGACAGGGGACCTGGGGCCAACGTCCTGACTTTC
CDR3 protein: CASSWDRGPGANVLTF

V gene: TRBV2
D gene: TRBD1
J gene: TRBJ1-5
clone size: .
CDR3 DNA: TGTGCCAGCAGCGCGGGACAGGGGGCAGGGCAGCCCCAGCATTTT
CDR3 protein: CASSAGQGAGQPQHF

V gene: TRBV5-6
D gene: TRBD1
J gene: TRBJ1-6
clone size: .
CDR3 DNA: TGTGCCAGCAGCTTGGTCCGACCCGGGACAGGGGTTAATTCACCCCTCCACTTT
CDR3 protein: CASSLVRPGTGVNSPLHF

V gene: TRBV9
D gene: .
J gene: TRBJ1-2
clone size: .
CDR3 DNA: TGTGCCAGCGGAGGAGCTTTGCCCACCTATGGCTACACCTTC
CDR3 protein: CASGGALPTYGYTF

V gene: TRBV5-6
D gene: .
J gene: TRBJ1-1
clone size: few
CDR3 DNA: TGTGCCAGCAGCTCCATAAGGTCGGGCACTGAAGCTTTCTTT
CDR3 protein: CASSSIRSGTEAFF

V gene: TRBV10-3
D gene: .
J gene: TRBJ2-1
clone size: .
CDR3 DNA: TGTGCCATCGGAACAGGGCCCCCCAATGAGCAGTTCTTC
CDR3 protein: CAIGTGPPNEQFF

V gene: TRBV5-1
D gene: .
J gene: TRBJ2-5
clone size: .
CDR3 DNA: TGCGCCAGCAGCTTCGGGGAGACCCAGTACTTC
CDR3 protein: CASSFGETQYF

V gene: TRBV6-6
D gene: .
J gene: TRBJ1-2
clone size: .
CDR3 DNA: TGTGCCAGCAGTTACACAGGGACCGGCTACACCTTC
CDR3 protein: CASSYTGTGYTF

V gene: TRBV4-1
D gene: .
J gene: TRBJ1-6
clone size: .
CDR3 DNA: TGCGCCAGCAGCCCGGAGACGGTGGGTTTTAATTCACCCCTCCACTTT
CDR3 protein: CASSPETVGFNSPLHF

V gene: TRBV7-9
D gene: TRBD1
J gene: TRBJ2-3
clone size: .
CDR3 DNA: TGTGCCAGCAGCTCCGGGACAGGGAAGGTCGGGACAGATACGCAGTATTTT
CDR3 protein: CASSSGTGKVGTDTQYF